This T cell receptor (beta chain) was captured by sequencing in a study of blood T cell repertoires in COVID-19. This table comes from immunoSEQ multiplex PCR, and its TCRdb copy is limited to in-frame clones, with some not included. This table has about 170,000 clones, 65% to 85% appearing once. Unmatched junction bases numbered 10, after V lost 1 base and J lost 7 bases. Germline-derived CDR1 and CDR2 are LNHNV and YYDKDF (reference sequence). CDR3 size: 15 residues. This receptor was identified in a woman between 65 and 79 years old who had recovered from COVID-19. The specimen sequenced was peripheral blood. This chain joins TRBV15 and TRBJ2-7, with 7 bases lining up with TRBD1. CDR3 sequence reads: CATSRGIGGAGEQYF. CDR3 in DNA: TGTGCCACCAGCAGAGGAATAGGGGGCGCCGGGGAGCAGTACTTC. The variable domain in full, with the rest retrieved from reference TRBV15 and TRBJ2-7, is DAMVIQNPRYQVTQFGKPVTLSCSQTLNHNVMYWYQQKSSQAPKLLFHYYDKDFNNEADTPDNFQSRRPNTSFCFLDIRSPGLGDTAMYLCATSRGIGGAGEQYFGPGTRLTVT.